A single sample is the source of the 5 T cell receptor beta chains below, sequenced in a study of T cell repertoires in cytomegalovirus infection. TCRdb reprocessed the reads with MiXCR, giving one entry per CDR3 protein. The sample carries 480,000 or so distinct CDR3 sequences, roughly 10% recorded once. Sequencing input: PBMCs. The source is a human donor in good health (CMV status not recorded). Some clones in this sample may be carry-over from other donors' samples.

This clonotype was observed a few times. The V and J genes are TRBV14 and TRBJ2-1; D might be TRBD1 (6 bases). V lost 2 bases and J lost 9, with 11 bases in between. This CDR3 is built from 13 residues. CDR1 SGHDN and CDR2 FVKESK come from the germline V gene. CDR3 region: CASSQQTGGEQFF. CDR3 in DNA: TGTGCCAGCAGCCAACAGACAGGAGGTGAGCAGTTCTTC.

The rearrangement links TRBV20-1 to TRBJ1-6, with D possibly being TRBD1 (5 bases). CDR3 length: 15 amino acids. Germline CDR1 is DFQATT and CDR2 is SNEGSKA (reference sequence). V gave up 5 bases and J gave up 7 bases, with 18 bases separating them. CDR3 residues: CSAHKRDTGNSPLHF. CDR3 in DNA: TGCAGTGCTCATAAACGTGATACAGGAAATTCACCCCTCCACTTT.

V usage is TRBV12-3 or TRBV12-4 and J usage is TRBJ1-3; D remains ambiguous. The V and J ends lost 5 bases and 7 bases respectively, with 9 bases between them. This CDR3 has 12 amino acids. The CDR3 DNA sequence: TGTGCCAGCAGTCCCGACGCGAACACCATATATTTT. Encoded protein: CASSPDANTIYF.

The J gene is TRBJ2-1, the V gene TRBV28, with D possibly matching TRBD2 (5 bases). V gave up 5 bases and J gave up 4 bases, with 21 bases separating them. Germline lookup yields CDR1 MDHEN and CDR2 SYDVKM. There are 17 residues in the CDR3. In nucleotides, the CDR3 is TGTGCCAGCAGTCCCGGGCGCCGGGGTAGCAGATACAATGAGCAGTTCTTC. Its translation: CASSPGRRGSRYNEQFF.

The chain is built from TRBV27 and TRBJ2-7; 9 bases fit TRBD1. The CDR3 covers 14 residues. V lost 6 bases, J lost 4 bases, and 7 bases stayed unmatched. Per the germline V gene, CDR1 is MNHEY and CDR2 is SMNVEV (reference sequence). The CDR3 loop reads CASRKRGQGYEQYF. The CDR3 coding sequence is TGTGCCAGCAGGAAGCGGGGACAGGGTTACGAGCAGTACTTC.